The TCR beta chain under discussion was sequenced for a study of OX40 agonist ivuxolimab in advanced cancers. Sequencing used immunoSEQ multiplex PCR; TCRdb keeps in-frame clones, though not all of them. The sample includes approximately 67,000 clones, more than 70% of them seen just once. The CDR3 is made up of 14 amino acids. Looked up from germline, CDR1 is SGHVS and CDR2 is FNYEAQ. The source of this sequence is an adult with an advanced solid tumor such as melanoma, head and neck, liver or kidney cancer. Sequenced material: CD4+ or CD8+ T cells sorted from blood, taken in a trial of the OX40 agonist ivuxolimab. The chain employs TRBV7-6 and TRBJ2-5, with D possibly matching TRBD2 (5 bases). The DNA end lines up better with TRBJ2-7; the J call may be wrong. CDR3 protein: CASSLGSSDYEQYF. In DNA, the CDR3 is TGTGCCAGCAGCTTGGGGAGTAGCGACTACGAGCAGTACTTC.